A few counts support the clone carrying this T cell receptor (beta chain). The antigen is unknown. TCRdb ran MiXCR on the 5' RACE reads and lists one entry per CDR3 protein. Here the sample spans 100,000 to 150,000 distinct CDR3 sequences, approximately 15% being singletons. The CDR3 covers 14 residues. Trimming took 4 bases from V and 6 from J; bases not matched to a gene: 5. CDR1 SGHTA and CDR2 FQGNSA come from the germline V gene. The sample comes from a study of T-cell memory formation after mild COVID-19. Study context: TCR clusters largely stayed donor specific.

Study-wide points: The CD4+ clones that contracted clustered mainly within CM and EM, and the CD8+ clones concentrated in EMRA. Day 15 to 85 contracting clones showed balanced CD4/CD8; later expanders leaned CD4+. Specificity for SARS-CoV-2 was not confirmed among the second-wave clones peaking on day 37.

The TCR was taken from an adult woman who had mild COVID-19 (a few samples of this study predate the infection). Cell type and time point are not known. The chain combines TRBV7-2 with TRBJ2-7, with 11 bases fitting TRBD1. Material: PBMCs or a T cell subset sorted from them (not recorded which). Written as DNA, the CDR3 is TGTGCCAGCAGCTCGGGACAGGGGGGCGGCGAGCAGTACTTC. This gives the protein CASSSGQGGGEQYF.